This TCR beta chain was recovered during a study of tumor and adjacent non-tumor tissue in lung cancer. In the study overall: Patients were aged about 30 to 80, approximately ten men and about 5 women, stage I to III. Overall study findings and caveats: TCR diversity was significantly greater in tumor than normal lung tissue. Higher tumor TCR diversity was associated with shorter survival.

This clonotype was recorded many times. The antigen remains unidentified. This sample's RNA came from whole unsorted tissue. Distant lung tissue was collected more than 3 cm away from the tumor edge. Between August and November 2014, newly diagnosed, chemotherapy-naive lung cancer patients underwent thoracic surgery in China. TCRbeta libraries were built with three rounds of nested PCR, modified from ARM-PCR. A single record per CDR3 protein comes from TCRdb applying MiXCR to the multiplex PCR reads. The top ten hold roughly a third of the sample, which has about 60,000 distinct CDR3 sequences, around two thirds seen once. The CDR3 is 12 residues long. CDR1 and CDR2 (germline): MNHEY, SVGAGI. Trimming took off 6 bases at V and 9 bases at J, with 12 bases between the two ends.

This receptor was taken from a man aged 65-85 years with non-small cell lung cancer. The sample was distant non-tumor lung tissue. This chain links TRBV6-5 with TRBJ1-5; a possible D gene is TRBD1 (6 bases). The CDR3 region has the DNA TGTGCCAGCAGCGACGGGGGGCCGCCCCAGCATTTT. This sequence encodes CASSDGGPPQHF.